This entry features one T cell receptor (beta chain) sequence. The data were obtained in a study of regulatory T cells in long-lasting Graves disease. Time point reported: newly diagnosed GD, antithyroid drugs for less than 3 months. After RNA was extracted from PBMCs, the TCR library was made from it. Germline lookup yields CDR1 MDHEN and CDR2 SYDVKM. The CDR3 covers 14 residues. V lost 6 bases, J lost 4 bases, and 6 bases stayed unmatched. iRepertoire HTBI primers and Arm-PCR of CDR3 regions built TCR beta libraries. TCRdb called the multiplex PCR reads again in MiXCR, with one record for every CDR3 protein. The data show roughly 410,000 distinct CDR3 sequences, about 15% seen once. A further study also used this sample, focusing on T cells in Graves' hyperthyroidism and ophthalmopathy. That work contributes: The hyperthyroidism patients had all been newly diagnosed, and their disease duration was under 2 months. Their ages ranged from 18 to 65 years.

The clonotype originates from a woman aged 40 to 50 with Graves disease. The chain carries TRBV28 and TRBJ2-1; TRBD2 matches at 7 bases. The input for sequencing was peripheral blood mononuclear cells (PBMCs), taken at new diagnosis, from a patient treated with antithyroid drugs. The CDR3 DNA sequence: TGTGCCAGCAGAGATTCTAGCGGATACAATGAGCAGTTCTTC. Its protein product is CASRDSSGYNEQFF.